This TCR beta chain was identified during a study of cytomegalovirus exposure and HLA in healthy donors. Study information: HLA-typed donors were the source of tens of millions of unique TCRs held in an early data release. Points from the study as a whole: Common viral pathogens (according to a later analysis) appeared linked to several of the most significant clusters. More clonal expansion characterized HLA-associated TCR beta chains than equally common others in a later analysis. Most sequenced TCRs were rare (though some public TCRs occurred in many donors).

Germline loops: CDR1 SNHLY, CDR2 FYNNEI. The CDR3 is 15 amino acids. The J segment lost 4 bases and the V segment lost 5 bases, leaving 10 bases of the junction unmatched. PCR employed 60 Vbeta and 13 Jbeta primers. Sequencing used immunoSEQ multiplex PCR; TCRdb keeps in-frame clones, though not all of them. Among around 150,000 clones listed, over 60% were seen once. In regard to this clone: Its antigen remains unidentified.

Sequencing was performed on PBMCs. The receptor was isolated from a man between 35 and 55 years old in good health and CMV-seropositive. The chain combines TRBV2 with TRBJ1-1; 7 nucleotides line up with TRBD1. The CDR3 here is CASSKDRINPTEAFF. CDR3 bases: TGTGCCAGCAGTAAGGACAGGATAAATCCCACTGAAGCTTTCTTT.